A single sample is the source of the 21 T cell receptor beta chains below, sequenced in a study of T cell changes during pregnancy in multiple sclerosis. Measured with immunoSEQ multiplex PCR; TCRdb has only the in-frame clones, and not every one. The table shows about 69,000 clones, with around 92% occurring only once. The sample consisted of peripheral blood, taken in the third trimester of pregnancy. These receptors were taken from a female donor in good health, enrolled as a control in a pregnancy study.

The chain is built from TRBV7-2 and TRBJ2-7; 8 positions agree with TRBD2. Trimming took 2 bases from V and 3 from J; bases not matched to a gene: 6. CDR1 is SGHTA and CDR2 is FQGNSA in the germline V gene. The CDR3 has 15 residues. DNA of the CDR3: TGTGCCAGCAGCTTAAGGGGGACTAGTCTCTACGAGCAGTACTTC. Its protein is CASSLRGTSLYEQYF.

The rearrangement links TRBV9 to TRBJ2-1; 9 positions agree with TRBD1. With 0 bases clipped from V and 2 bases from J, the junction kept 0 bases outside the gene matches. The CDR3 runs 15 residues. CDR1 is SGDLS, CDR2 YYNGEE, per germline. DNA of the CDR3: TGTGCCAGCAGCGTAGGACAGGGGGCCTACAATGAGCAGTTCTTC. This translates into CASSVGQGAYNEQFF.

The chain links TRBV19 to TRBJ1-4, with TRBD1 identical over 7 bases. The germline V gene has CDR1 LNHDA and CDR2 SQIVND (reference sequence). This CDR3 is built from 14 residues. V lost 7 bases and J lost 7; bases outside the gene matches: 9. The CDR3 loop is CASTGTALGEKLFF. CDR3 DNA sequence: TGTGCCAGTACCGGGACAGCCTTGGGTGAAAAACTGTTTTTT. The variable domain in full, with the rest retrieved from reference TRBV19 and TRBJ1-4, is DGGITQSPKYLFRKEGQNVTLSCEQNLNHDAMYWYRQDPGQGLRLIYYSQIVNDFQKGDIAEGYSVSREKKESFPLTVTSAQKNPTAFYLCASTGTALGEKLFFGSGTQLSVL.

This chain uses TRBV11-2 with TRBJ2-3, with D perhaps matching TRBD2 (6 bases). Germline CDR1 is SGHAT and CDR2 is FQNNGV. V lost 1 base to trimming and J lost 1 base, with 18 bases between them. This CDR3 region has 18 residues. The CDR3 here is CASSLVAGRTGGTDTQYF. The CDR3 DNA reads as TGTGCCAGCAGCTTAGTGGCGGGCCGAACGGGGGGCACAGATACGCAGTATTTT.

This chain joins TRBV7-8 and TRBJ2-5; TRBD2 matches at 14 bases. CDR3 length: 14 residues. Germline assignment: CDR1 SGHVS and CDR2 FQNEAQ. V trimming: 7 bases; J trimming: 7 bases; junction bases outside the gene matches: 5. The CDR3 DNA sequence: TGTGCCAGCACCAGAGGACTAGCGGGGGGGACCCAGTACTTC. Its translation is CASTRGLAGGTQYF.

In DNA form, the CDR3 reads TGTGCCAGCAGTATTGGAGACAGGGGAGAGCAGTACTTC. Translated: CASSIGDRGEQYF. V is TRBV2 and J is TRBJ2-5; 8 nucleotides match TRBD1. V gave up 5 bases and J gave up 11 bases; unmatched junction bases: 10. The germline V gene has CDR1 SNHLY and CDR2 FYNNEI. CDR3 length: 13 residues.

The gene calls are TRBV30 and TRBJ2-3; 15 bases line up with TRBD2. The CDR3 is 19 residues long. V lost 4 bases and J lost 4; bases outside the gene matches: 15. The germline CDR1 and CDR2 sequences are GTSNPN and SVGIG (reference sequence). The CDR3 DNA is TGTGCCTGGAACCCAGGGGGACTAGCGGGGGGTGTTAGAGCAGATACGCAGTATTTT. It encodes CAWNPGGLAGGVRADTQYF.

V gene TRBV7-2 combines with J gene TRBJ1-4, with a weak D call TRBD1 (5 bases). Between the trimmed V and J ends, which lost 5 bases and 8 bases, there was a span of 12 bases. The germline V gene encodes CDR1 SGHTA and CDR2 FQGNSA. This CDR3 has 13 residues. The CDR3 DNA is TGTGCCAGCAGCCATACGCGGGGGGAAAAACTGTTTTTT. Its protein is CASSHTRGEKLFF.

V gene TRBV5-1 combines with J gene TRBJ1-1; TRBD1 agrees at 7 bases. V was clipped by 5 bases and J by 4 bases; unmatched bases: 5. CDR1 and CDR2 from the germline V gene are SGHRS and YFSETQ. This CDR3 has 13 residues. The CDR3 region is CASSWTGLTEAFF. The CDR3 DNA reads TGCGCCAGCAGTTGGACAGGCCTCACTGAAGCTTTCTTT.

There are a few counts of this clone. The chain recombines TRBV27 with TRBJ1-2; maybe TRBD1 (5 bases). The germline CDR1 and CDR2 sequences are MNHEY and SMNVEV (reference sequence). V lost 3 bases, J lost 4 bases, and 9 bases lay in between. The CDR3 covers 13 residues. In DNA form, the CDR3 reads TGTGCCAGCAGTTTCAGGGCAGGCTATGGCTACACCTTC. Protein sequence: CASSFRAGYGYTF.

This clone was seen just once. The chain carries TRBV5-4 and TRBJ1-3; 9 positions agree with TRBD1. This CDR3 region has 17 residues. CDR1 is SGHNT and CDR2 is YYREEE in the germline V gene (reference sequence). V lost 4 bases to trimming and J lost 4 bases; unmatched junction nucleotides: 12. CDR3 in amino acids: CASSAGDRVYSGNTIYF. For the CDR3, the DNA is TGTGCCAGCAGCGCCGGGGACAGGGTTTACTCCGGAAACACCATATATTTT.

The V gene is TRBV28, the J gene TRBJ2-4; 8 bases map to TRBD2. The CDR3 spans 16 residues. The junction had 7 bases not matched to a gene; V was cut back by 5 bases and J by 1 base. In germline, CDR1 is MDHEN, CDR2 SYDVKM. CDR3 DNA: TGTGCCAGCAGTCTCAGCGGGAGCATGGCCAAAAACATTCAGTACTTC. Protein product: CASSLSGSMAKNIQYF. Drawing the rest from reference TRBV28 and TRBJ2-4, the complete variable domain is DVKVTQSSRYLVKRTGEKVFLECVQDMDHENMFWYRQDPGLGLRLIYFSYDVKMKEKGDIPEGYSVSREKKERFSLILESASTNQTSMYLCASSLSGSMAKNIQYFGAGTRLSVL.

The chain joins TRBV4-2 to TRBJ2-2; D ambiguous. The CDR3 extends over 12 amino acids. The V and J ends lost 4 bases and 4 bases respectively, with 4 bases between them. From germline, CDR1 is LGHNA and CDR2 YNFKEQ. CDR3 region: CASSLSTGELFF. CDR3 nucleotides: TGTGCCAGCAGCCTTAGCACCGGGGAGCTGTTTTTT.

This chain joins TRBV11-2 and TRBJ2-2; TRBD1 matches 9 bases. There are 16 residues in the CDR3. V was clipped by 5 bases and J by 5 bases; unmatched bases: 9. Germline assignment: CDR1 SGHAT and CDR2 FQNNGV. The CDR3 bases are TGTGCCAGCAGCCACCGGTTGACAGGGGGGACCGGGGAGCTGTTTTTT. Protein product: CASSHRLTGGTGELFF.

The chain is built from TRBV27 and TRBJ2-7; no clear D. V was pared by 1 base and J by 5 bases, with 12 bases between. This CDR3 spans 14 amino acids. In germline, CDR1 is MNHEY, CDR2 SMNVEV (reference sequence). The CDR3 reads CASSLYSGSNEQYF. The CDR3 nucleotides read TGTGCCAGCAGTTTATACTCCGGGTCCAACGAGCAGTACTTC.

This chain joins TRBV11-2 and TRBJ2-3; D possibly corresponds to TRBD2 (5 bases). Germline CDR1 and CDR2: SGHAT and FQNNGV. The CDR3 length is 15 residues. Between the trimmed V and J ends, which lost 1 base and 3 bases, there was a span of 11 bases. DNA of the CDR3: TGTGCCAGCAGCTTAGTGTGGGAGCCAACAGATACGCAGTATTTT. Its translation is CASSLVWEPTDTQYF.

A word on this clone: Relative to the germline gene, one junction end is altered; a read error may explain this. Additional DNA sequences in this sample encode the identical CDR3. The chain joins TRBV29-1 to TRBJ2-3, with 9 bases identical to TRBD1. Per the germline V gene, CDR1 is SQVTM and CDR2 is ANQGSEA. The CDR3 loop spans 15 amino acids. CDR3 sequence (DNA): TGCAGCGTTAAACAGGGGGCGTATGGCACGGATACGCAGTATTTT. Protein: CSVKQGAYGTDTQYF.

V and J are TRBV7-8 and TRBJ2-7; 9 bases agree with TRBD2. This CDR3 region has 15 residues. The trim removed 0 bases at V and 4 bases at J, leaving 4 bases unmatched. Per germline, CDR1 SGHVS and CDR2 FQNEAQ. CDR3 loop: CASSLASGGSYEQYF. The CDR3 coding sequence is TGTGCCAGCAGCTTAGCTAGCGGGGGATCTTACGAGCAGTACTTC.

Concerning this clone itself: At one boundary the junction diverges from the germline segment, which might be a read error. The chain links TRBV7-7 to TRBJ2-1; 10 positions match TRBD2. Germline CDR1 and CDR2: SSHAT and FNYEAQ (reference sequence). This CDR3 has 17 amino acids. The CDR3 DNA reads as TGTGCTAGCAGCCCCAACCTCCAGCGGGGGGGCCAAAATGAGCAGTTCTTC. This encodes CASSPNLQRGGQNEQFF.

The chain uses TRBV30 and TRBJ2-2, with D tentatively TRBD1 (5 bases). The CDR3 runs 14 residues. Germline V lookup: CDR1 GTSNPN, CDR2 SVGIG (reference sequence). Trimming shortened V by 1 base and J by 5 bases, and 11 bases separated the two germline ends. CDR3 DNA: TGTGCCTGGAGTGGCAGGGTAGGAACCGGGGAGCTGTTTTTT. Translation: CAWSGRVGTGELFF.

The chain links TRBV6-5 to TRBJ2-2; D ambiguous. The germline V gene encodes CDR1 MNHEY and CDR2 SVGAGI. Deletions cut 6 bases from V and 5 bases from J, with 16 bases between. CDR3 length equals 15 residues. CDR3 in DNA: TGTGCCAGCAGCTCCCGGAGATCGGCAACCGGGGAGCTGTTTTTT. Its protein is CASSSRRSATGELFF.